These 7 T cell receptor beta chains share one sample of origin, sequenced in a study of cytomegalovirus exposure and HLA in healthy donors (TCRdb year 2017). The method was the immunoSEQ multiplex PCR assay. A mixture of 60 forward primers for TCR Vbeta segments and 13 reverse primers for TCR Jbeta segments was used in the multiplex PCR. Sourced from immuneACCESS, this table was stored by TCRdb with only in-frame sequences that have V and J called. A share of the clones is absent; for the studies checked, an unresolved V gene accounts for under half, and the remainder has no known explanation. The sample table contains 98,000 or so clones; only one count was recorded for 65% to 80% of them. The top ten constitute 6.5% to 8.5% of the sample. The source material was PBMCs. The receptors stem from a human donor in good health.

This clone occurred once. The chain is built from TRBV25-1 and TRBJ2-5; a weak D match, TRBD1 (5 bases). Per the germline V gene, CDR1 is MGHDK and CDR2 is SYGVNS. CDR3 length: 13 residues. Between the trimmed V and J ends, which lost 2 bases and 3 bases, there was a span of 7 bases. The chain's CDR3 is CASSEQGEETQYF. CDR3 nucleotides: TGTGCCAGCAGTGAACAGGGTGAAGAGACCCAGTACTTC.

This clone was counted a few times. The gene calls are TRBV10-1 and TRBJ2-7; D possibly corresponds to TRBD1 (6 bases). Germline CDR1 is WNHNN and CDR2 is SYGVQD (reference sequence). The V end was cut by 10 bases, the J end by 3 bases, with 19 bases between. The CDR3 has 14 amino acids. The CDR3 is CATSPGTLSYEQYF. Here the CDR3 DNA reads TGCGCCACCTCCCCAGGGACACTCAGCTACGAGCAGTACTTC.

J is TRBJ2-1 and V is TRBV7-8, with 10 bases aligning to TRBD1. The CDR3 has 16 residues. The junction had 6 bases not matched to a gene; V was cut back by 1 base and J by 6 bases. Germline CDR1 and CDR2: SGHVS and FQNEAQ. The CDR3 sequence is CASSLGTGQGTNEQFF. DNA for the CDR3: TGTGCCAGCAGCTTAGGGACGGGACAGGGGACCAATGAGCAGTTCTTC.

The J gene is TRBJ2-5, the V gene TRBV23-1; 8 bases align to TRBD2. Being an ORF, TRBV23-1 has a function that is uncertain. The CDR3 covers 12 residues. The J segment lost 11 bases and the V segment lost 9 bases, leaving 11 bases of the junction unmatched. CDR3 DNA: TGCGCCAGAAGCGGGAGAAGAAAAGAGCAGTACTTC. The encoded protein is CARSGRRKEQYF.

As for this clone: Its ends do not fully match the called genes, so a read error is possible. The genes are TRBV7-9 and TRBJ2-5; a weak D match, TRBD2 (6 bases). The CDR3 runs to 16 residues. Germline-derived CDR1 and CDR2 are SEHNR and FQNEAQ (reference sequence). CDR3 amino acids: CSSSPPPGDPEKTQYF. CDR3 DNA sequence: TGTTCCAGCAGCCCACCCCCGGGGGACCCGGAGAAGACCCAGTACTTC.

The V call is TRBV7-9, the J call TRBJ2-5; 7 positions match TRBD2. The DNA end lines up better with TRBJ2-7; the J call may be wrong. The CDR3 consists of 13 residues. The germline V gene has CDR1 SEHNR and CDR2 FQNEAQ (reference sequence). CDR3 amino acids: CASSLGGGYEQYF. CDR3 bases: TGTGCCAGCAGCTTGGGCGGGGGCTACGAGCAGTACTTC.

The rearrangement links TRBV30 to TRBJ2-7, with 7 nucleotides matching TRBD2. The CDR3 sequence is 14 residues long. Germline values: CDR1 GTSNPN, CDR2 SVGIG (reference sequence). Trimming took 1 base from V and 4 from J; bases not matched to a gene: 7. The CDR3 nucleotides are TGTGCCTGGAGTGATAGCGGGTCCGGATACGAGCAGTACTTC. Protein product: CAWSDSGSGYEQYF. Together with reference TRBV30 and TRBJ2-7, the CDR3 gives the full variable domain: SQTIHQWPATLVQPVGSPLSLECTVEGTSNPNLYWYRQAAGRGLQLLFYSVGIGQISSEVPQNLSASRPQDRQFILSSKKLLLSDSGFYLCAWSDSGSGYEQYFGPGTRLTVT.